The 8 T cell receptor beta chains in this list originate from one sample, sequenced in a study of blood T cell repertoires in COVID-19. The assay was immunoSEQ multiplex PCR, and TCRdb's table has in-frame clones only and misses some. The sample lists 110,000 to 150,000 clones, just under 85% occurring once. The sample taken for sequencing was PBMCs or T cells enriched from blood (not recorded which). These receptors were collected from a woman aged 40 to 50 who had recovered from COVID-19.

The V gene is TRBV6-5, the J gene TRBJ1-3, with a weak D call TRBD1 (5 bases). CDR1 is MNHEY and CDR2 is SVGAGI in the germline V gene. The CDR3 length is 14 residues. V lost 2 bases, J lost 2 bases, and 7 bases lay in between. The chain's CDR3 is CASSYGGTGNTIYF. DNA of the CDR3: TGTGCCAGCAGTTACGGGGGGACTGGAAACACCATATATTTT.

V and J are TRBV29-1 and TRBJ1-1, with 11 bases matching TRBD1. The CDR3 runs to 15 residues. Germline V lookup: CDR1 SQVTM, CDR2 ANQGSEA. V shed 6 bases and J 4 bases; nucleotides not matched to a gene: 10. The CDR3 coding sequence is TGCAGCGTGAGTTTCGGGACAGGGGGAACCACTGAAGCTTTCTTT. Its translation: CSVSFGTGGTTEAFF.

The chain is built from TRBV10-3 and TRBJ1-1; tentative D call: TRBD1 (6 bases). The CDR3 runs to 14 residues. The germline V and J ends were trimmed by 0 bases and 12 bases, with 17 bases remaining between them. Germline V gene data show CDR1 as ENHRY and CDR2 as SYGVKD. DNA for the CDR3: TGTGCCATCAGTGAGTCGAATCGGGCAGGGGAAACTTTCTTT. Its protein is CAISESNRAGETFF.

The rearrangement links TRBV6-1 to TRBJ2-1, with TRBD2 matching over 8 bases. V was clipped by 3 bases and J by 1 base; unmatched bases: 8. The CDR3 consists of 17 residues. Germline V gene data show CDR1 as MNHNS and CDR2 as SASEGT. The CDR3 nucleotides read TGTGCCAGCAGTGAGAAACCCGGGACTAGGTCCTACAATGAGCAGTTCTTC. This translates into CASSEKPGTRSYNEQFF.

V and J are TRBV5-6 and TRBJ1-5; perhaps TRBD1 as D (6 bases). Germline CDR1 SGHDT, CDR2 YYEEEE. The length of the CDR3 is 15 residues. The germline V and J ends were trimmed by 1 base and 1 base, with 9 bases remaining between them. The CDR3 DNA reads TGTGCCAGCAGCTTGATCGGGACAAGCAATCAGCCCCAGCATTTT. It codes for CASSLIGTSNQPQHF.

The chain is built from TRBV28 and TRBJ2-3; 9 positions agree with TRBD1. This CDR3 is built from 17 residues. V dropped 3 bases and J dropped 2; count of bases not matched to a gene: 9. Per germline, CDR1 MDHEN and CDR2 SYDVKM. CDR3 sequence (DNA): TGTGCCAGCAGTTTTCCAACAGGGGGCGGAAACACAGATACGCAGTATTTT. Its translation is CASSFPTGGGNTDTQYF.

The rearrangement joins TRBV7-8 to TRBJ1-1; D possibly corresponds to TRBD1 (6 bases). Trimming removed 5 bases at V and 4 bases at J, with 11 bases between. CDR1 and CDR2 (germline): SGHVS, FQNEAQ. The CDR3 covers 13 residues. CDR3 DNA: TGTGCCAGCAGCCCCGGACAGTCCACTGAAGCTTTCTTT. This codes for CASSPGQSTEAFF.

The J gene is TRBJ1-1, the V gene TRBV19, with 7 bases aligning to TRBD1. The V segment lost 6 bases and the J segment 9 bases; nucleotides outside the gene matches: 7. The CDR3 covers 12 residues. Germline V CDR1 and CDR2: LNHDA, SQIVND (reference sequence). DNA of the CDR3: TGTGCCAGTAGGCCCTTACAGGGGAAAGCTTTCTTT. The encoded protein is CASRPLQGKAFF.